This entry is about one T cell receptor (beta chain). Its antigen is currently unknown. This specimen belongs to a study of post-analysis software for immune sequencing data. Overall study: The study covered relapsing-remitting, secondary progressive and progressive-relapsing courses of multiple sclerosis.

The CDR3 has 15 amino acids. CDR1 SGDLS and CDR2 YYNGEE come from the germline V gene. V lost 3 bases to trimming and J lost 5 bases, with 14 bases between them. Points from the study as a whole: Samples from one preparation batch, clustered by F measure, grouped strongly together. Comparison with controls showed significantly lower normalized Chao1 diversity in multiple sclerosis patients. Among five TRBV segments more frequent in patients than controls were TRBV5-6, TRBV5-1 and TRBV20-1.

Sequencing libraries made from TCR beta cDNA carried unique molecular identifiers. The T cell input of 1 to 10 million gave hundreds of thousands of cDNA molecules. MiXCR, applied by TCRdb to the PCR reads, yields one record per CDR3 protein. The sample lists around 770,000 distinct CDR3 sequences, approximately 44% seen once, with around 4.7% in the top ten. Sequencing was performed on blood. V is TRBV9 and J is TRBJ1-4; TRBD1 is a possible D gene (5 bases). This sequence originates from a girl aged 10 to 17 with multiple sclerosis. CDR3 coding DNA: TGTGCCAGCAGCGCGGCCGGGACGGAGAATGAAAAACTGTTTTTT. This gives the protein CASSAAGTENEKLFF.